The 26 T cell receptor beta chains in this list originate from one sample, sequenced in a study of blood T cells in healthy people across ages. For the second PCR, which ran for about 6 to 11 cycles, a sample-barcoded 5' primer and a J-beta primer mix were used. TCRdb re-called the 5' RACE reads through MiXCR, storing one row per CDR3 protein. The sample consists of 1.4 million or so distinct CDR3 sequences, 40% to 45% of them appearing once. Sample: blood. The origin of the receptors is a woman between 18 and 29 years old in good health.

The chain couples TRBV5-6 to TRBJ2-3; 9 nucleotides match TRBD1. This CDR3 is built from 18 residues. Germline-derived CDR1 and CDR2 are SGHDT and YYEEEE. With 3 bases clipped from V and 1 base from J, the junction kept 12 bases outside the gene matches. CDR3 protein: CASSSRDRVILGTDTQYF. The CDR3 DNA reads TGTGCCAGCAGCTCCCGGGACAGGGTGATTCTTGGCACAGATACGCAGTATTTT.

This clonotype was observed a few times. The chain carries TRBV24-1 and TRBJ2-4; D is uncertain. The J call is doubtful: the DNA matches TRBJ2-7 better. Germline CDR1 KGHDR, CDR2 SFDVKD. This CDR3 region has 13 residues. This CDR3 is CATSGDTVYEQYF. DNA for the CDR3: TGTGCCACCAGTGGAGACACTGTCTACGAGCAGTACTTC.

This clonotype was counted once. An end of the junction does not agree with germline; a read error may underlie this. The chain carries TRBV7-3 and TRBJ2-5; 7 positions agree with TRBD1. CDR1 SGHTA and CDR2 FQGTGA come from the germline V gene. The CDR3 sequence is 16 residues long. Here the CDR3 DNA reads TGTGCCAGAAGCTTAGACAGGGTGATATCTTACAATGAGCAGTACTTC. Translating gives CARSLDRVISYNEQYF.

This clonotype was seen a few times. The chain's CDR3 is CSASPKRETQYF. The DNA for the CDR3 is TGCAGTGCTAGCCCCAAGCGGGAGACCCAGTACTTC. The chain combines TRBV20-1 with TRBJ2-5; perhaps TRBD2 as D (5 bases). V was clipped by 3 bases and J by 5 bases, with 10 bases between them. The CDR3 loop spans 12 amino acids. Per the germline V gene, CDR1 is DFQATT and CDR2 is SNEGSKA (reference sequence).

About this clonotype: Because the CDR3 is missing its conserved closing phenylalanine or tryptophan, this is likely a read error. The gene calls are TRBV4-2 and TRBJ1-1; D is ambiguous. The CDR3 is made up of 15 amino acids. Trimming shortened V by 0 bases and J by 1 base, and 9 bases separated the two germline ends. CDR1 and CDR2 (germline): LGHNA, YNFKEQ. CDR3 in DNA: TGTGCCAGCAGCCAAGATTCTCCCCCGAACACTGAAGCTTTCGTT. It specifies CASSQDSPPNTEAFV.

CDR3 DNA: TGTGCCAGCAGTCCGAAGCTGAACACTGAAGCTTTCTTT. This sequence encodes CASSPKLNTEAFF. V is TRBV6-2 or TRBV6-3 and J is TRBJ1-1; D gene uncertain. The CDR3 loop spans 13 amino acids. V dropped 5 bases and J dropped 0 bases, with 7 bases sitting between them. Germline CDR1 and CDR2: MNHEY and SVGEGT.

The gene calls are TRBV15 and TRBJ2-1; 8 nucleotides align to TRBD2. The CDR3 runs 18 residues. Germline values: CDR1 LNHNV, CDR2 YYDKDF (reference sequence). V shed 5 bases and J 4 bases; nucleotides not matched to a gene: 16. CDR3 in amino acids: CATSDDSGASGIYNEQFF. The CDR3 DNA reads as TGTGCCACCAGCGATGATAGCGGGGCCTCCGGAATTTACAATGAGCAGTTCTTC.

The rearrangement joins TRBV6-6 to TRBJ1-2, with TRBD1 identical over 11 bases. There are 18 residues in the CDR3. V was pared by 5 bases and J by 3 bases, with 14 bases of the junction left unmatched. Germline loops: CDR1 MNHNY, CDR2 SVGAGI (reference sequence). CDR3 residues: CASSKYVGQGAPDYGYTF. CDR3 DNA sequence: TGTGCCAGCAGTAAATATGTCGGACAGGGGGCGCCGGACTATGGCTACACCTTC.

This clonotype has a handful of counts. The germline gene is not matched at one end of the junction; a read error may be the cause. V is TRBV4-3 and J is TRBJ2-7; the D is unclear. This CDR3 has 14 amino acids. CDR1 and CDR2 from the germline V gene are LGHNA and YSLEER. The CDR3 reads CAGSQDWLSDEQYF. CDR3 bases: TGCGCCGGCAGCCAAGATTGGCTCTCGGACGAGCAGTACTTC.

The chain carries TRBV4-3 and TRBJ2-5; TRBD2 agrees at 10 bases. The CDR3 length is 15 residues. CDR1 and CDR2 (germline): LGHNA, YSLEER. V shed 5 bases, J shed 2 bases, and the junction held 5 bases outside the gene matches. Here the CDR3 reads CASSTGLAIQETQYF. In DNA form, the CDR3 reads TGCGCCAGCAGCACGGGACTAGCGATTCAAGAGACCCAGTACTTC.

The rearrangement uses TRBV7-9 and TRBJ1-2; D is possibly TRBD1 (6 bases). The germline CDR1 and CDR2 sequences are SEHNR and FQNEAQ (reference sequence). The CDR3 is made up of 16 amino acids. V was shortened by 4 bases and J by 0 bases, with 15 bases between the two germline ends. The CDR3 DNA reads TGTGCCAGCAGCTACCCGGGGGGCAGGTCTAACTATGGCTACACCTTC. It codes for CASSYPGGRSNYGYTF.

This clonotype was counted a few times. The J gene is TRBJ1-2, the V gene TRBV20-1; D unresolved. This CDR3 has 11 residues. V lost 1 base to trimming and J lost 8 bases, with 8 bases between them. CDR1 is DFQATT, CDR2 SNEGSKA, per germline (reference sequence). The CDR3 nucleotides read TGCAGTGCTAGAGCAAACCAAGGCTACACCTTC. Translating gives CSARANQGYTF.

About this clonotype: Since a much larger clone is just one base distant, this may be a read error. The CDR3 DNA sequence: TGTGCCGGCAGGGCCGATACCTACGAGCAGTACTTC. This codes for CAGRADTYEQYF. V is TRBV2 and J is TRBJ2-7; D possibly corresponds to TRBD1 (5 bases). The CDR3 runs to 12 residues. Germline V gene sequence: CDR1 SNHLY, CDR2 FYNNEI.

The table lists this clonotype with a few counts. The chain combines TRBV7-2 with TRBJ2-2; 8 nucleotides line up with TRBD2. Per germline, CDR1 SGHTA and CDR2 FQGNSA. This CDR3 contains 14 residues. V lost 5 bases and J lost 5; bases outside the gene matches: 4. CDR3 coding DNA: TGTGCCAGCAGCACCCGACTAGCGACCGGGGAGCTGTTTTTT. Translating it yields CASSTRLATGELFF.

V is TRBV29-1 and J is TRBJ2-7, with D perhaps matching TRBD1 (6 bases). The CDR3 length is 11 residues. Germline CDR1 is SQVTM and CDR2 is ANQGSEA. The germline V and J ends were trimmed by 6 bases and 5 bases, with 11 bases remaining between them. CDR3 in amino acids: CSVKQGDEQYF. The CDR3 bases are TGCAGCGTGAAACAGGGTGACGAGCAGTACTTC.

As regards this clonotype: One end of the junction is discordant with germline, which a read error may explain. This chain links TRBV7-9 with TRBJ1-1, with a tentative D call TRBD1 (5 bases). The length of the CDR3 is 13 residues. From germline, CDR1 is SEHNR and CDR2 FQNEAQ (reference sequence). The CDR3 DNA reads as TGTACCAGCAGCGTGACAGCGAACACTGAAGCTTTCTTT. Translating gives CTSSVTANTEAFF. The whole variable domain, remainder taken from reference TRBV7-9 and TRBJ1-1, is DTGVSQNPRHKITKRGQNVTFRCDPISEHNRLYWYRQTLGQGPEFLTYFQNEAQLEKSRLLSDRFSAERPKGSFSTLEIQRTEQGDSAMYLCTSSVTANTEAFFGQGTRLTVV.

The J gene is TRBJ2-1, the V gene TRBV20-1; D remains ambiguous. Matching the DNA end better, TRBJ2-7 makes the J call doubtful. The germline CDR1 and CDR2 sequences are DFQATT and SNEGSKA (reference sequence). The CDR3 runs 16 residues. CDR3: CSAPTLTASSYNEQYF. The CDR3 bases are TGCAGTGCTCCAACGTTGACCGCTTCCTCCTACAATGAGCAGTACTTC.

J is TRBJ1-6 and V is TRBV28; D gene ambiguous. This CDR3 has 14 amino acids. The ends were cut back, 2 bases at V and 10 bases at J, with 12 bases in the middle. Germline lookup yields CDR1 MDHEN and CDR2 SYDVKM. CDR3 nucleotide sequence: TGTGCCAGCAGTTTACCCTTCAGCTACTCACCCCTCCACTTT. Its translation: CASSLPFSYSPLHF.

The chain joins TRBV11-2 to TRBJ2-7; 7 bases are a match to TRBD2. The end of the DNA fits TRBJ2-5 better, so the J call may be wrong. This CDR3 spans 16 amino acids. Germline V gene data show CDR1 as SGHAT and CDR2 as FQNNGV. This chain's CDR3 is CASSLEAQSGVKTQYF. The CDR3, as DNA: TGTGCCAGCAGCTTAGAGGCCCAAAGCGGGGTGAAGACCCAGTACTTC.

This clonotype appeared a few times. The V gene is TRBV7-2, the J gene TRBJ2-7; D might be TRBD1 (6 bases). Germline CDR1 SGHTA, CDR2 FQGNSA. The germline V and J ends were trimmed by 4 bases and 2 bases, with 15 bases remaining between them. This CDR3 region has 15 residues. For the CDR3, the DNA is TGTGCCAGCAGCTCTGGGGACATCGGGACCTACGAGCAGTACTTC. Protein: CASSSGDIGTYEQYF. The whole variable domain, filled in from reference TRBV7-2 and TRBJ2-7, reads GAGVSQSPSNKVTEKGKDVELRCDPISGHTALYWYRQSLGQGLEFLIYFQGNSAPDKSGLPSDRFSAERTGGSVSTLTIQRTQQEDSAVYLCASSSGDIGTYEQYFGPGTRLTVT.

The chain uses TRBV7-2 and TRBJ1-1, with D uncertain. CDR3 length: 16 residues. Between the trimmed V and J ends, which lost 5 bases and 4 bases, there was a span of 20 bases. Germline lookup yields CDR1 SGHTA and CDR2 FQGNSA. The CDR3 DNA sequence: TGTGCCAGCAGCCCCCGCATGTCCATCATGAGCACTGAAGCTTTCTTT. Its protein product is CASSPRMSIMSTEAFF.

This sequence joins TRBV27 and TRBJ2-3, with D unresolved. The CDR3 length is 13 residues. Germline V gene lookup returns CDR1 MNHEY and CDR2 SMNVEV (reference sequence). Trimming cost V 9 bases and J 1 base, with 11 bases left between them. The CDR3 region is CASTLYGTDTQYF. CDR3 bases: TGTGCCAGTACACTCTACGGCACAGATACGCAGTATTTT.

V usage is TRBV30 and J usage is TRBJ1-5, with D unresolved. This CDR3 contains 14 residues. V lost 3 bases, J lost 0 bases, and 9 bases lay in between. Germline V gene data show CDR1 as GTSNPN and CDR2 as SVGIG (reference sequence). The CDR3 DNA is TGTGCCTGGAGGGGAAGACTTAGCAATCAGCCCCAGCATTTT. This translates into CAWRGRLSNQPQHF. The full variable domain, rest sourced from reference TRBV30 and TRBJ1-5, is SQTIHQWPATLVQPVGSPLSLECTVEGTSNPNLYWYRQAAGRGLQLLFYSVGIGQISSEVPQNLSASRPQDRQFILSSKKLLLSDSGFYLCAWRGRLSNQPQHFGDGTRLSIL.

This chain connects TRBV7-9 to TRBJ1-4; D is ambiguous. Trimming shortened V by 3 bases and J by 8 bases, and 13 bases separated the two germline ends. This CDR3 contains 14 residues. Germline V lookup: CDR1 SEHNR, CDR2 FQNEAQ (reference sequence). Written as DNA, the CDR3 is TGTGCCAGCAGCTTTGGAGGCCGCGCGGAAAAACTGTTTTTT. Protein: CASSFGGRAEKLFF.

The chain employs TRBV24-1 and TRBJ2-3, with 10 bases that match TRBD1. The CDR3 runs to 14 residues. V was pared by 7 bases and J by 5 bases, with 5 bases of the junction left unmatched. Germline values: CDR1 KGHDR, CDR2 SFDVKD. Written as DNA, the CDR3 is TGTGCCACCAGCTCGACAGGGGGCAAAGATACGCAGTATTTT. This encodes CATSSTGGKDTQYF.

The V call is TRBV11-2, the J call TRBJ2-3, with D perhaps matching TRBD1 or TRBD2 (6 bases each). Trimming took 5 bases from V and 1 from J, leaving 13 bases between them. Germline-derived CDR1 and CDR2 are SGHAT and FQNNGV. The CDR3 runs to 15 residues. In DNA, the CDR3 is TGTGCCAGCAGCCCCATAAGGGGGGGCACAGATACGCAGTATTTT. This encodes CASSPIRGGTDTQYF. Filled out from reference TRBV11-2 and TRBJ2-3, the complete variable domain reads EAGVAQSPRYKIIEKRQSVAFWCNPISGHATLYWYQQILGQGPKLLIQFQNNGVVDDSQLPKDRFSAERLKGVDSTLKIQPAKLEDSAVYLCASSPIRGGTDTQYFGPGTRLTVL.